This T cell receptor beta chain was profiled in a study of beta chain features in type 1 diabetes (dated by TCRdb to the late 2010s). Regarding the study in general: Mean age, gender distribution, total cell number and subset yield did not differ between patients and healthy donors. A total of roughly 110 million sorted cells were examined across all samples, and the number of cells per subset was strongly correlated with RNA yield. In the study, recently diagnosed type 1 diabetes patients and matched healthy donors were compared on the TCRB repertoires of their sorted circulating CD4+ T cell subsets. Regulatory and stem cell-like memory subsets were isolated from only 8 patients and roughly eight healthy donors, whereas naive and central memory subsets came from all 30 or so donors.

Measured from the cysteine to the phenylalanine, the CDR3 is 14 residues long. Left in the record is the CDR3 DNA by itself, 42 bases read in frame from the first base. The germline V gene encodes CDR1 SNHLY and CDR2 FYNNEI. Clipping removes 6 bases from V and 8 bases from J, with 7 as the unmatched junction base count. Here is what the overall study found, with its caveats: Because cDNA was sequenced instead of genomic DNA, activated cells with high expression could be over-represented, although the groups did not differ in activation or CD3 levels. Only small numbers of individuals were included in the HLA sub-analyses, which left unresolved whether HLA type had any influence on TCRB rearrangement. Patients with type 1 diabetes made fewer insertions and deleted more nucleotides at VDJ recombination sites, implying thymic rearrangement abnormalities. PCR may preferentially amplify shorter templates, but because patient and control samples were amplified and corrected together, any resulting skew would affect both groups equally. In all four CD4+ subsets, TCRB CDR3 length was moderately but significantly shorter in type 1 diabetes patients. Naive, central memory and regulatory TCRB repertoires appeared more similar among patients than among healthy donors.

All of the isolated RNA was reverse transcribed with the High Capacity cDNA Reverse Transcription Kit, so expressed TCRB transcripts were sequenced. Deep immunoSEQ sequencing was performed on naive, central memory and regulatory T cell samples, with an average of around 3.5 million total reads per sample. After sorted cells were lysed in RLT buffer, RNA was extracted with DNase-treated RNeasy Micro or Mini kits, with the choice depending on cell number. To prevent cross-contamination, every cell subset was processed on its own, while patient and healthy donor samples were processed together. TCRB sequences were amplified from cDNA with the immunoSEQ multiplex PCR, producing 87-bp fragments spanning the CDR3 region. Sequencing of the amplicons was done on the Illumina HiSeq platform. The original methods were these. Synthetic template baselines were used to correct PCR bias computationally, reads within Hamming distance 2 were collapsed, and singletons that could not be merged were discarded. Reads were aligned to IMGT to assign V, D and J genes, CDR3 length, and insertions or deletions at six rearrangement sites. Clonotype counts were normalized to sorted cell number within each subset before computing true diversity and Gini coefficients with the tcR R package. The overlap coefficient, calculated on TCRB nucleotide sequences, was used to measure repertoire sharing. This immuneACCESS table, as held by TCRdb, lists in-frame sequences with V and J called but not all clones. Of the missing ones, under half trace to an unresolved V gene in checked studies; the others have no known cause. V and J calls and clone size are copied from that table; D and trimming were computed from the DNA. The sample table contains over 300,000 clones; only one count was recorded for 8% of them. More than 0.4% of the sample is held by the ten biggest clonotypes.

From each donor, a single peripheral blood sample of around 120 mL on average was drawn into heparinised tubes. Naive, central memory, regulatory and stem cell-like memory CD4+ T cells were sorted on a BD FACSAria II using a panel including CD45RO, CCR7, CD25, CD127, CD95 and CD27. Purity was above 98% for every sorted population. Right away, PBMCs were isolated by Lymphoprep density gradient centrifugation and were stained directly, with no culture step. So that batch effects would be minimized, each experiment stained and sorted samples in pairs, pairing one healthy donor with one patient. About this clone itself: Its antigen remains undetermined. No quality values exist for individual bases; no much larger clone is one base distant.

The specimen was central memory CD4+ T cells from blood. The clonotype comes from a woman aged 18-29 years in good health. The rearranged segments are TRBV2 and TRBJ1-4, and TRBD1 matches 9 of the central bases. Here the CDR3 is given as CASSPDRGYEKLFF. The nucleotide sequence reads as follows: TGTGCCAGCAGCCCGGACAGGGGTTACGAAAAACTGTTTTTT.